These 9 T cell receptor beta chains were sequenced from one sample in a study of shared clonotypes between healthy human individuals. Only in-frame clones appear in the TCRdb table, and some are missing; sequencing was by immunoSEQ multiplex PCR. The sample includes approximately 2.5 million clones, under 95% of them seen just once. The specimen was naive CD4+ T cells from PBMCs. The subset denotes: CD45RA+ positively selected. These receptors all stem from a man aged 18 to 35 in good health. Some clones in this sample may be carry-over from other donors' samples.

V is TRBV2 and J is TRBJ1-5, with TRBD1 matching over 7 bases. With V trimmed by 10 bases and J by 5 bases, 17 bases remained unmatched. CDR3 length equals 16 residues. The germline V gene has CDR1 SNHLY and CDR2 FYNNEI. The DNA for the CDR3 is TGTGCCACACGTCAGAGGGGGCTCCGGGGTGATCAGCCCCAGCATTTT. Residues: CATRQRGLRGDQPQHF. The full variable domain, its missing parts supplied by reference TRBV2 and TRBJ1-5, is EPEVTQTPSHQVTQMGQEVILRCVPISNHLYFYWYRQILGQKVEFLVSFYNNEISEKSEIFDDQFSVERPDGSNFTLKIRSTKLEDSAMYFCATRQRGLRGDQPQHFGDGTRLSIL.

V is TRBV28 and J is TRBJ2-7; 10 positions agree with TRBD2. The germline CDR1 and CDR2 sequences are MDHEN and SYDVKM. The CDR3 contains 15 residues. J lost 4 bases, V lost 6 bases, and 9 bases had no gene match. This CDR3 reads CASSQTSGYVYEQYF. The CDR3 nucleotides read TGTGCCAGCAGCCAGACTAGCGGGTATGTTTACGAGCAGTACTTC.

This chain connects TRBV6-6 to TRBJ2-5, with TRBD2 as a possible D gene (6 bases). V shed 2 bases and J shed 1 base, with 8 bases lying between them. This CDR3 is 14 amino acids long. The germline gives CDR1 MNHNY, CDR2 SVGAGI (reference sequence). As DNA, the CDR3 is TGTGCCAGCAGTTACGGGGGGTTCCAAGAGACCCAGTACTTC. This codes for CASSYGGFQETQYF.

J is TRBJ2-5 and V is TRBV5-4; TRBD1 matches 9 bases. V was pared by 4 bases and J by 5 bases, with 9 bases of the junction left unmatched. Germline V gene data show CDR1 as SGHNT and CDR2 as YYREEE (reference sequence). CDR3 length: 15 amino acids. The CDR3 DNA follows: TGTGCCAGCAGCCGACTGGGACAGGGAGGGGAGACCCAGTACTTC. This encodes CASSRLGQGGETQYF.

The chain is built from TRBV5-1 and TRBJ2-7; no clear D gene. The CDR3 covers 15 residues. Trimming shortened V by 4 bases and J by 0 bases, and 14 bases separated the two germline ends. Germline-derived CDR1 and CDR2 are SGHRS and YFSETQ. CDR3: CASSPDSGPSYEQYF. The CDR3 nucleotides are TGCGCCAGCAGCCCCGACTCGGGCCCCTCCTACGAGCAGTACTTC.

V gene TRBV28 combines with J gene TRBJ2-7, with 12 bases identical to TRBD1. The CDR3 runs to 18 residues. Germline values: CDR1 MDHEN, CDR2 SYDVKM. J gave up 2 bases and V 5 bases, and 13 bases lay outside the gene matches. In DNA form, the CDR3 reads TGTGCCAGCAGTCCTCCGGGACAGGGGGACAGGGGGCCCTACGAGCAGTACTTC. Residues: CASSPPGQGDRGPYEQYF.

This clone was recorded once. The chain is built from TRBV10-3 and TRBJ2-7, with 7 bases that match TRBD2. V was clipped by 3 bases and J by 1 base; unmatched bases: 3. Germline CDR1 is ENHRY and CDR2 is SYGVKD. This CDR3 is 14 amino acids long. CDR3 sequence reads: CAISDRGSSYEQYF. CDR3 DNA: TGTGCCATCAGTGATCGCGGGAGTTCCTACGAGCAGTACTTC.

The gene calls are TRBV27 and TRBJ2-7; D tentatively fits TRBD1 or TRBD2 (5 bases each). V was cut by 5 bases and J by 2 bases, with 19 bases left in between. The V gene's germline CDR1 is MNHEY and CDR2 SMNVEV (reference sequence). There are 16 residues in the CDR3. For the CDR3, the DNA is TGTGCCAGCAGTGCCAATCCGGGACGGCGTCCCTACGAGCAGTACTTC. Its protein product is CASSANPGRRPYEQYF.

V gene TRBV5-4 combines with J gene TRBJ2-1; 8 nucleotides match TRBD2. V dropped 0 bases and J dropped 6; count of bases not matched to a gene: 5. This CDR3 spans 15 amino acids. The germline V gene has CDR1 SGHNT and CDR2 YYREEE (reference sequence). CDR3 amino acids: CASSLAAGVFNEQFF. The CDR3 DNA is TGTGCCAGCAGCTTGGCAGCGGGAGTATTCAATGAGCAGTTCTTC.